This TCR beta chain appears in the sequencing data of a study of vaccination and CD4 T cells after COVID-19. This clonotype appeared a single time. Antigen unknown. Time point indicated: late sampling 161 to 241 days after vaccination in three convalescent patients. Regarding treatment: 10-day PBMC culture with coronavirus spike peptide pools or control peptides (ViraFEST assay). Scientists ran DNA taken from cultured CD4+ T cells through the Oncomine TCR Beta short-read assay for sequencing. MiXCR, run by TCRdb on the PCR reads, gives a single entry per CDR3 protein. The data show fewer than 30,000 distinct CDR3 sequences, roughly 40% seen once. Specimen: CD4+ T cells from blood, cultured in vitro, collected about 7 months after SARS-CoV-2 vaccination. This TCR was recovered from a human donor who had recovered from COVID-19.

The CDR3 nucleotides are TGTGCCAGCAGCAACCCTAGGACTAGCGGTTACAATGAGCAGTTCTTC. Encoded protein: CASSNPRTSGYNEQFF. The gene calls are TRBV6-1 and TRBJ2-1, with 10 bases matching TRBD2. CDR1 and CDR2 (germline): MNHNS, SASEGT. With 6 bases clipped from V and 4 bases from J, the junction kept 9 bases outside the gene matches. This CDR3 spans 16 amino acids.